Below, 29 T cell receptor beta chains from the same sample are listed, as sequenced in a study of yellow fever vaccine responses in identical twins. Each CDR3 protein is one row after TCRdb ran MiXCR on the RT-PCR reads. The table records approximately 17,000 distinct CDR3 sequences, about two thirds of them present only once. The source material was T cells from blood (PBMCs), unsorted or a sorted subset (not recorded which), sampled before or after yellow fever vaccination (not recorded which). All receptors come from a young woman who received the yellow fever vaccine.

The chain couples TRBV6-1 to TRBJ1-2; D perhaps matches TRBD1 (6 bases). There are 12 residues in the CDR3. V lost 5 bases and J 4 bases, leaving 8 bases between the germline ends. Germline CDR1 reads MNHNS; CDR2 reads SASEGT. DNA for the CDR3: TGTGCCAGCAGTCAGGGGATCTATGGCTACACCTTC. This codes for CASSQGIYGYTF.

The genes are TRBV11-1 and TRBJ1-1; D might be TRBD1 (6 bases). Trimming cost V 5 bases and J 1 base, with 11 bases left between them. This CDR3 has 14 amino acids. Germline values: CDR1 SGHAT, CDR2 FQDESV (reference sequence). This CDR3 is CASSLTTGNTEAFF. The CDR3 nucleotides are TGTGCCAGCAGCCTCACGACAGGGAACACTGAAGCTTTCTTT. Full variable domain (remainder filled in from reference TRBV11-1 and TRBJ1-1): EAEVAQSPRYKITEKSQAVAFWCDPISGHATLYWYRQILGQGPELLVQFQDESVVDDSQLPKDRFSAERLKGVDSTLKIQPAELGDSAMYLCASSLTTGNTEAFFGQGTRLTVV.

The chain employs TRBV28 and TRBJ2-1; TRBD2 aligns across 7 bases. Germline V gene data show CDR1 as MDHEN and CDR2 as SYDVKM. This CDR3 is built from 15 residues. The junction had 3 bases not matched to a gene; V was cut back by 2 bases and J by 2 bases. The CDR3 here is CASSLGGDPYNEQFF. CDR3 bases: TGTGCCAGCAGTTTAGGGGGGGACCCCTACAATGAGCAGTTCTTC.

The rearrangement uses TRBV2 and TRBJ1-5; 10 nucleotides match TRBD1. Unmatched junction bases numbered 9, after V lost 3 bases and J lost 4 bases. The CDR3 runs 17 residues. Germline-derived CDR1 and CDR2 are SNHLY and FYNNEI. CDR3 bases: TGTGCCAGCAGTGACCCCGGGACAGGGGTAAAAAATCAGCCCCAGCATTTT. It specifies CASSDPGTGVKNQPQHF.

This clonotype showed up just once. V is TRBV10-3 and J is TRBJ2-1, with 9 positions matching TRBD2. The V and J ends lost 3 bases and 3 bases, in that order; junction bases with no gene match: 9. Germline V CDR1 and CDR2: ENHRY, SYGVKD. The CDR3 totals 17 residues. This CDR3 reads CAISDPSGAFFYNEQFF. Written as DNA, the CDR3 is TGTGCCATCAGTGATCCTAGCGGGGCCTTCTTCTACAATGAGCAGTTCTTC.

This clonotype was seen more than once but under ten times. In DNA, the CDR3 is TGTGCCAGCAGCAGTCAGGGGGGCCAGCCCCAGCATTTT. Translating it yields CASSSQGGQPQHF. This chain joins TRBV7-9 and TRBJ1-5, with 7 bases identical to TRBD1. CDR1 and CDR2 from the germline V gene are SEHNR and FQNEAQ (reference sequence). The V and J ends lost 5 bases and 7 bases, in that order; junction bases with no gene match: 5. The CDR3 runs 13 residues.

The chain couples TRBV11-1 to TRBJ1-2; D is undetermined. V was pared by 3 bases and J by 4 bases, with 9 bases between. The CDR3 spans 13 residues. Germline V CDR1 and CDR2: SGHAT, FQDESV (reference sequence). CDR3 in DNA: TGTGCCAGCAGCTTCGCGGGTGGCTATGGCTACACCTTC. It encodes CASSFAGGYGYTF.

The rearrangement uses TRBV12-3 or TRBV12-4 and TRBJ2-7; 8 bases align to TRBD1. CDR3 length equals 14 residues. J was trimmed by 0 bases and V by 8 bases; bases with no gene match: 6. The CDR3 loop is CASSAGQASYEQYF. The CDR3 coding sequence is TGTGCCAGCTCTGCGGGACAGGCCTCCTACGAGCAGTACTTC.

This chain uses TRBV7-9 with TRBJ2-7; weak D call: TRBD2 (6 bases). The germline CDR1 and CDR2 sequences are SEHNR and FQNEAQ (reference sequence). This CDR3 contains 12 residues. Trimming took off 6 bases at V and 4 bases at J, with 10 bases between the two ends. The CDR3 sequence is CASSSGEYEQYF. The CDR3 region has the DNA TGTGCCAGCAGTTCGGGGGAGTACGAGCAGTACTTC.

For the CDR3, the DNA is TGTGCCACACAGACGGGAAGGGGCTCTGGGGCCAACGTCCTGACTTTC. Translated: CATQTGRGSGANVLTF. V usage is TRBV24-1 and J usage is TRBJ2-6; D may match TRBD1 or TRBD2 (5 bases each). The germline CDR1 and CDR2 sequences are KGHDR and SFDVKD. The CDR3 spans 16 residues. V lost 10 bases and J lost 0, with 15 bases in between.

This clonotype was recorded a few times. This sequence joins TRBV2 and TRBJ2-1; no reliable D call. This CDR3 is 15 amino acids long. Trimming left V 7 bases short and J 0 bases short, with 13 bases between. Germline CDR1 reads SNHLY; CDR2 reads FYNNEI. Here the CDR3 DNA reads TGTGCCAGCATCCTCCGGTGGATCTCCTACAATGAGCAGTTCTTC. Its translation is CASILRWISYNEQFF.

The chain carries TRBV29-1 and TRBJ2-6, with TRBD1 identical over 9 bases. CDR1 is SQVTM, CDR2 ANQGSEA, per germline. This CDR3 has 16 amino acids. With V trimmed by 5 bases and J by 0 bases, 5 bases remained unmatched. CDR3 amino acids: CSVTTGGSSGANVLTF. For the CDR3, the DNA is TGCAGCGTTACGACAGGGGGGAGCTCTGGGGCCAACGTCCTGACTTTC.

This chain uses TRBV18 with TRBJ1-5; 8 nucleotides line up with TRBD1. CDR1 is KGHSH and CDR2 is LQKENI in the germline V gene. This CDR3 spans 15 amino acids. The J segment lost 5 bases and the V segment lost 3 bases, leaving 6 bases of the junction unmatched. CDR3 sequence (DNA): TGTGCCAGCTCACCTGGTCAGGGGGCGGATCAGCCCCAGCATTTT. It codes for CASSPGQGADQPQHF.

This chain connects TRBV28 to TRBJ2-3, with a weak D call TRBD2 (5 bases). CDR3 length: 11 residues. The germline V gene has CDR1 MDHEN and CDR2 SYDVKM. The V gene lost 5 bases and the J gene lost 8 bases, with 8 bases spanning the gap. The CDR3 DNA follows: TGTGCCAGCAGTGAGGGAGTTACGCAGTATTTT. The encoded protein is CASSEGVTQYF.

The gene calls are TRBV7-9 and TRBJ1-3, with D hard to call. V lost 3 bases and J lost 5, with 11 bases in between. The CDR3 length is 14 residues. CDR1 is SEHNR, CDR2 FQNEAQ, per germline (reference sequence). This CDR3 is CASSFVGTRNTIYF. The CDR3 DNA is TGTGCCAGCAGCTTCGTGGGAACAAGAAACACCATATATTTT.

The chain has TRBV28 and TRBJ1-5, with 11 bases identical to TRBD1. Germline CDR1 and CDR2: MDHEN and SYDVKM. With V trimmed by 7 bases and J by 6 bases, 8 bases remained unmatched. CDR3 size: 15 residues. As DNA, the CDR3 is TGTGCCAGCACTCTACGGACAGGGGGCGGTCAGCCCCAGCATTTT. Translation gives CASTLRTGGGQPQHF.

The V call is TRBV7-9, the J call TRBJ2-1, with 9 bases fitting TRBD2. The ends lost 5 bases at V and 7 bases at J; junction bases unmatched: 9. This CDR3 contains 15 residues. Germline-derived CDR1 and CDR2 are SEHNR and FQNEAQ (reference sequence). CDR3 loop: CASSPGLAGENEQFF. CDR3 coding DNA: TGTGCCAGCAGCCCCGGCTTAGCGGGAGAAAATGAGCAGTTCTTC.

The chain is built from TRBV3-1 and TRBJ2-5; D perhaps matches TRBD2 (5 bases). Trimming cost V 6 bases and J 4 bases, with 12 bases left between them. Germline values: CDR1 LGHDT, CDR2 YNNKEL (reference sequence). The CDR3 is made up of 13 amino acids. The CDR3 reads CASREAVVETQYF. As DNA, the CDR3 is TGTGCCAGCAGGGAGGCAGTGGTAGAGACCCAGTACTTC.

This sequence joins TRBV2 and TRBJ1-6, with D unclear. Per germline, CDR1 SNHLY and CDR2 FYNNEI. This CDR3 has 12 amino acids. Trimming took 4 bases from V and 8 from J, leaving 6 bases between them. CDR3 nucleotide sequence: TGTGCCAGCAGTGGAGGGCATTCACCCCTCCACTTT. Amino acid sequence: CASSGGHSPLHF. The variable domain in full, with the rest retrieved from reference TRBV2 and TRBJ1-6, is EPEVTQTPSHQVTQMGQEVILRCVPISNHLYFYWYRQILGQKVEFLVSFYNNEISEKSEIFDDQFSVERPDGSNFTLKIRSTKLEDSAMYFCASSGGHSPLHFGNGTRLTVT.

Only a few counts were recorded for this clonotype. The chain links TRBV29-1 to TRBJ1-1; D remains ambiguous. The germline V and J ends were trimmed by 6 bases and 8 bases, with 13 bases remaining between them. CDR1 is SQVTM, CDR2 ANQGSEA, per germline. The CDR3 contains 11 residues. CDR3 sequence (DNA): TGCAGCGTCGGATCCGAGGTGGAAGCTTTCTTT. Amino acids: CSVGSEVEAFF.

V is TRBV13 and J is TRBJ1-1; D is undetermined. V was cut by 1 base and J by 1 base, with 7 bases left in between. CDR1 and CDR2 (germline): PRHDT, FYEKMQ (reference sequence). The CDR3 loop spans 14 amino acids. The chain's CDR3 is CASSLEQPNTEAFF. The CDR3, as DNA: TGTGCCAGCAGCTTAGAACAGCCGAACACTGAAGCTTTCTTT.

This clonotype has a single count. As DNA, the CDR3 is TGTGCCAGCTTACGGGAGTACGGGGAGACCCAGTACTTC. Amino acids: CASLREYGETQYF. The chain is built from TRBV13 and TRBJ2-5; D perhaps matches TRBD2 (6 bases). This CDR3 has 13 amino acids. The germline V gene encodes CDR1 PRHDT and CDR2 FYEKMQ (reference sequence). Trimming removed 8 bases from V and 5 bases from J, with 15 bases in between.

The rearrangement uses TRBV2 and TRBJ2-1, with 7 positions matching TRBD1. Germline V gene sequence: CDR1 SNHLY, CDR2 FYNNEI. The CDR3 loop spans 13 amino acids. V lost 9 bases to trimming and J lost 4 bases; unmatched junction nucleotides: 6. The CDR3 protein is CARDREGYNEQFF. The CDR3 DNA reads as TGTGCCAGAGACAGGGAAGGATACAATGAGCAGTTCTTC.

J is TRBJ2-3 and V is TRBV12-3 or TRBV12-4, with D unclear. V was trimmed by 7 bases and J by 6 bases, leaving 14 bases between them. The CDR3 totals 13 residues. CDR3 DNA: TGTGCCAGCACCTACGGACGGGCGGATACGCAGTATTTT. Its translation is CASTYGRADTQYF.

The gene calls are TRBV20-1 and TRBJ2-3; 8 positions match TRBD1. CDR1 is DFQATT, CDR2 SNEGSKA, per germline (reference sequence). The CDR3 length is 16 residues. J lost 8 bases, V lost 4 bases, and 17 bases had no gene match. The CDR3 nucleotides read TGCAGTGCTAATCCGCCGACAGGGGATTTTCGTGGTACGCAGTATTTT. Translation gives CSANPPTGDFRGTQYF.

V is TRBV10-1 and J is TRBJ2-7, with 13 nucleotides matching TRBD2. Per the germline V gene, CDR1 is WNHNN and CDR2 is SYGVQD (reference sequence). The CDR3 is 15 amino acids. The junction had 5 bases not matched to a gene; V was cut back by 4 bases and J by 5 bases. The CDR3 protein is CASSVLAGGLHEQYV. CDR3 sequence (DNA): TGCGCCAGCAGTGTACTAGCGGGGGGGCTCCACGAGCAGTACGTC.

This chain connects TRBV12-3 or TRBV12-4 to TRBJ2-1; the D is unclear. CDR3 length: 12 amino acids. V was pared by 3 bases and J by 9 bases, with 9 bases between. CDR3 sequence: CASSFVNVEQFF. The CDR3 DNA follows: TGTGCCAGCAGTTTCGTCAATGTTGAGCAGTTCTTC.

The chain uses TRBV5-1 and TRBJ2-5; no firm D call. Germline CDR1 and CDR2: SGHRS and YFSETQ. The CDR3 has 14 residues. Deletions cut 0 bases from V and 4 bases from J, with 10 bases between. CDR3 sequence (DNA): TGCGCCAGCAGCTTGGGAAGTTCCCGAGAGACCCAGTACTTC. As protein: CASSLGSSRETQYF.

The gene calls are TRBV2 and TRBJ1-2; unclear D gene. Between the trimmed V and J ends, which lost 5 bases and 8 bases, there was a span of 9 bases. Germline assignment: CDR1 SNHLY and CDR2 FYNNEI. This CDR3 comprises 11 residues. The CDR3 loop is CASSPTGGYTF. CDR3 DNA: TGTGCCAGCAGTCCCACCGGAGGCTACACCTTC.